What follows are 30 T cell receptor beta chains derived from one specimen sequenced in a study of T-cell memory formation after mild COVID-19 listed by TCRdb under 2021. The library was prepared using 5' RACE. TCRdb shows the sequencer as Illumina NovaSeq 6000. TCRdb reanalyzed the raw reads on its own, using fastp at Q25 for trimming and MiXCR for clone calling, and kept in-frame beta chains. Every entry covers one CDR3 protein and lists the most common genes and DNA from its rows. A total of 300,000 to 350,000 distinct CDR3 sequences appear in this sample, 13% to 15% of them only once. The ten largest clones take up around 20% of the sample. Sequencing used PBMCs or a T cell subset sorted from them (not recorded which). These receptor sequences come from a man in his late teens or twenties who had mild COVID-19 (a few samples of this study predate the infection). The sample titles of this study are shuffled in the database, so cell type and time point are left out; the donor was told from shared clones.

The chain links TRBV7-9 to TRBJ2-7; D remains unclear. The germline V gene encodes CDR1 SEHNR and CDR2 FQNEAQ (reference sequence). The CDR3 spans 12 residues. V lost 5 bases to trimming and J lost 3 bases, with 8 bases between them. The CDR3 DNA reads TGTGCCAGCAGCCCCAGCCTCTACGAGCAGTACTTC. Translation gives CASSPSLYEQYF.

This clonotype was counted a few times. The rearrangement uses TRBV9 and TRBJ2-3; 9 nucleotides match TRBD1. The CDR3 covers 14 residues. V was clipped by 4 bases and J by 6 bases; unmatched bases: 6. The germline V gene has CDR1 SGDLS and CDR2 YYNGEE. The chain's CDR3 is CASSPRQGEDTQYF. DNA of the CDR3: TGTGCCAGCAGCCCCCGACAGGGGGAGGATACGCAGTATTTT.

The genes are TRBV12-3 or TRBV12-4 and TRBJ2-3, with D unclear. Trimming pared 4 bases from V and 0 bases from J, leaving 8 bases between. This CDR3 region has 14 residues. CDR3 protein: CASSSLTSTDTQYF. The CDR3 DNA reads as TGTGCCAGCAGTTCCTTGACTAGCACAGATACGCAGTATTTT.

At least ten counts were recorded for this clonotype. The gene calls are TRBV28 and TRBJ2-7, with D possibly TRBD1 on 5 matching bases. Germline loops: CDR1 MDHEN, CDR2 SYDVKM. The germline V and J ends were trimmed by 1 base and 0 bases, with 16 bases remaining between them. The CDR3 length is 17 residues. Written as DNA, the CDR3 is TGTGCCAGCAGTTTATTCACAGGCCCCCTTAGCTCCTACGAGCAGTACTTC. Translating gives CASSLFTGPLSSYEQYF.

This clonotype has just a few counts. The V gene is TRBV4-1, the J gene TRBJ2-5; 12 bases line up with TRBD2. The CDR3 extends over 17 amino acids. Germline CDR1 MGHRA, CDR2 YSYEKL. V shed 4 bases and J 4 bases; nucleotides not matched to a gene: 10. The CDR3 here is CASSLLGGLAGAETQYF. The CDR3 coding sequence is TGCGCCAGCAGCCTTCTCGGGGGACTAGCGGGTGCAGAGACCCAGTACTTC.

The CDR3 coding sequence is TGTGCCACCAGCAGAGATGGGACAGGGGGTCTCATTTCCTATGGCTACACCTTC. Translated, it gives CATSRDGTGGLISYGYTF. V usage is TRBV15 and J usage is TRBJ1-2, with 11 bases aligning to TRBD1. This CDR3 region has 18 residues. Per germline, CDR1 LNHNV and CDR2 YYDKDF (reference sequence). The J segment lost 4 bases and the V segment lost 0 bases, leaving 10 bases of the junction unmatched.

The chain carries TRBV7-9 and TRBJ1-2, with 10 nucleotides matching TRBD1. Germline lookup yields CDR1 SEHNR and CDR2 FQNEAQ (reference sequence). This CDR3 region has 21 residues. J gave up 6 bases and V 6 bases, and 28 bases lay outside the gene matches. The CDR3 loop is CASSRTGDRGIISMASHGYTF. The CDR3 DNA reads TGTGCCAGCAGTAGGACGGGGGACAGGGGAATTATTTCAATGGCATCCCATGGCTACACCTTC.

This clonotype was counted between two and nine times. The chain uses TRBV6-2 or TRBV6-3 and TRBJ2-3, with D possibly matching TRBD2 (7 bases). The CDR3 consists of 12 residues. V dropped 8 bases and J dropped 5 bases, with 11 bases sitting between them. Germline CDR1 reads MNHEY; CDR2 reads SVGEGT. The CDR3 reads CASGGAKDTQYF. The CDR3 region has the DNA TGTGCCAGCGGGGGGGCAAAAGATACGCAGTATTTT.

This clonotype has at least ten counts. The rearrangement uses TRBV5-5 and TRBJ2-2, with TRBD1 identical over 9 bases. V shed 0 bases, J shed 3 bases, and the junction held 6 bases outside the gene matches. Germline CDR1 is SGHKS and CDR2 is YYEKEE (reference sequence). The CDR3 is made up of 17 amino acids. CDR3 DNA: TGTGCCAGCAGCTTGGGAGGTCGGACAGGGGACACCGGGGAGCTGTTTTTT. This codes for CASSLGGRTGDTGELFF.

This chain links TRBV12-3 or TRBV12-4 with TRBJ1-2, with D uncertain. V shed 4 bases and J shed 8 bases, with 8 bases lying between them. This CDR3 contains 11 residues. The CDR3 DNA reads as TGTGCCAGCAGTTCGGGTATGGGCTACACCTTC. Protein sequence: CASSSGMGYTF.

This clonotype was detected once. The genes are TRBV10-3 and TRBJ1-5; D is uncertain. CDR3 length equals 13 residues. V was cut by 4 bases and J by 1 base, with 5 bases left in between. CDR1 and CDR2 (germline): ENHRY, SYGVKD. The CDR3 DNA reads as TGTGCCATCAGTGCGGGAAGCAATCAGCCCCAGCATTTT. It codes for CAISAGSNQPQHF.

The chain joins TRBV7-3 to TRBJ2-3; 8 bases match TRBD2. Germline V gives CDR1 SGHTA, CDR2 FQGTGA. This CDR3 has 16 amino acids. V was pared by 5 bases and J by 4 bases, with 11 bases of the junction left unmatched. The CDR3 DNA sequence: TGTGCCAGCAGCCCTCGACTAGCGTGGGGGGCAGATACGCAGTATTTT. It translates to CASSPRLAWGADTQYF.

The CDR3 is CASSQGRGGNTEAFF. DNA of the CDR3: TGCGCCAGCAGCCAAGGGAGGGGAGGGAACACTGAAGCTTTCTTT. This chain links TRBV4-3 with TRBJ1-1; D possibly corresponds to TRBD1 (5 bases). Germline values: CDR1 LGHNA, CDR2 YSLEER. The CDR3 extends over 15 amino acids. The germline V and J ends were trimmed by 1 base and 1 base, with 10 bases remaining between them.

The chain uses TRBV9 and TRBJ2-1; D call uncertain. Germline CDR1 SGDLS, CDR2 YYNGEE. This CDR3 region has 12 residues. V lost 3 bases and J 3 bases, leaving 4 bases between the germline ends. The DNA of the CDR3 is TGTGCCAGCAGCGACTACTACAATGAGCAGTTCTTC. Protein: CASSDYYNEQFF.

In its sample, this clonotype was seen a few times. This chain joins TRBV7-9 and TRBJ2-7; D is undetermined. The CDR3 is 15 residues long. CDR1 SEHNR and CDR2 FQNEAQ come from the germline V gene (reference sequence). V shed 3 bases and J shed 0 bases, with 12 bases lying between them. This CDR3 is CASSLARFSSYEQYV. Here the CDR3 DNA reads TGTGCCAGCAGCTTGGCAAGGTTTAGCTCCTACGAGCAGTACGTC.

The J gene is TRBJ1-1, the V gene TRBV7-2; TRBD1 agrees at 11 bases. The CDR3 spans 13 residues. The germline V gene encodes CDR1 SGHTA and CDR2 FQGNSA. The V and J ends lost 3 bases and 11 bases, in that order; junction bases with no gene match: 5. CDR3 sequence: CASSLDRGRNAFF. The DNA for the CDR3 is TGTGCCAGCAGCTTGGACAGGGGGCGAAATGCTTTCTTT.

This chain connects TRBV2 to TRBJ2-7; no clear D gene. CDR3 length equals 13 residues. Germline V gene data show CDR1 as SNHLY and CDR2 as FYNNEI. V was cut by 8 bases and J by 2 bases, with 13 bases left in between. The CDR3 bases are TGTGCCAGCCACCGATCCCCCGCCTACGAGCAGTACTTC. Translated, it gives CASHRSPAYEQYF.

V and J are TRBV7-2 and TRBJ1-2; D unclear. In germline, CDR1 is SGHTA, CDR2 FQGNSA. This CDR3 spans 14 amino acids. The V and J ends lost 5 bases and 0 bases respectively, with 10 bases between them. CDR3 DNA sequence: TGTGCCAGCAGCCCAAGACGCTCTAACTATGGCTACACCTTC. Translation gives CASSPRRSNYGYTF.

This clonotype was seen more than once but under ten times. CDR3 sequence: CASSLFLTPGNTQYF. The CDR3 nucleotides are TGTGCCAGCAGCCTCTTTCTGACGCCAGGAAATACGCAGTATTTT. This chain links TRBV7-9 with TRBJ2-3; D not certain. The CDR3 spans 15 residues. CDR1 is SEHNR and CDR2 is FQNEAQ in the germline V gene (reference sequence). V lost 5 bases and J 7 bases, leaving 19 bases between the germline ends.

The sample holds a few counts of this clonotype. The V and J genes are TRBV6-5 and TRBJ2-2; D possibly uses TRBD1 or TRBD2 (6 bases each). CDR1 is MNHEY, CDR2 SVGAGI, per germline. Trimming took 4 bases from V and 1 from J, leaving 13 bases between them. The length of the CDR3 is 16 residues. The CDR3 here is CASSFGGHLNTGELFF. CDR3 bases: TGTGCCAGCAGTTTCGGGGGACACCTGAACACCGGGGAGCTGTTTTTT.

This clonotype was seen ten or more times. The chain links TRBV27 to TRBJ1-6; 11 bases map to TRBD1. CDR1 is MNHEY and CDR2 is SMNVEV in the germline V gene (reference sequence). This CDR3 region has 14 residues. J gave up 10 bases and V 5 bases, and 4 bases lay outside the gene matches. CDR3 sequence reads: CASSPGTGGSPLHF. CDR3 DNA sequence: TGTGCCAGCAGTCCCGGGACAGGGGGGTCACCCCTCCACTTT.

This clonotype showed up just a few times. The gene calls are TRBV4-1 and TRBJ2-7; D is unresolved. Germline V gene sequence: CDR1 MGHRA, CDR2 YSYEKL. CDR3 length equals 8 residues. The CDR3 bases are TGCGCCAGCAGTTATTCTCACGTC. Translated, it gives CASSYSHV.

The CDR3 DNA sequence: TGTGCCAGCAGTGGCCCCAGGGGAGGAAACACTGAAGCTTTCTTT. It yields the protein CASSGPRGGNTEAFF. This chain uses TRBV6-5 with TRBJ1-1; D is perhaps TRBD1 (6 bases). CDR3 length: 15 residues. Between the trimmed V and J ends, which lost 5 bases and 2 bases, there was a span of 15 bases. From germline, CDR1 is MNHEY and CDR2 SVGAGI.

The chain joins TRBV12-3 or TRBV12-4 to TRBJ1-1; D might be TRBD1 (5 bases). The CDR3 length is 13 residues. Trimming left V 6 bases short and J 0 bases short, with 8 bases between. The CDR3 region is CASRQELNTEAFF. CDR3 sequence (DNA): TGTGCCAGCAGACAGGAGTTGAACACTGAAGCTTTCTTT.

The chain couples TRBV12-3 or TRBV12-4 to TRBJ1-5, with D tentatively TRBD1 (6 bases). Between the trimmed V and J ends, which lost 5 bases and 8 bases, there was a span of 16 bases. The CDR3 sequence is 14 residues long. The CDR3 reads CASSRTGILKPQHF. CDR3 nucleotides: TGTGCCAGCAGTAGAACAGGGATTTTGAAGCCCCAGCATTTT.

This clonotype was seen a few times. The chain combines TRBV5-1 with TRBJ2-7; no definite D call. Germline lookup yields CDR1 SGHRS and CDR2 YFSETQ. This CDR3 contains 14 residues. Trimming took 1 base from V and 2 from J, leaving 10 bases between them. For the CDR3, the DNA is TGCGCCAGCAGCTTGAAGGCCCTAACCTACGAGCAGTACTTC. This gives the protein CASSLKALTYEQYF. Full variable domain (outside the CDR3, taken from reference TRBV5-1 and TRBJ2-7): KAGVTQTPRYLIKTRGQQVTLSCSPISGHRSVSWYQQTPGQGLQFLFEYFSETQRNKGNFPGRFSGRQFSNSRSEMNVSTLELGDSALYLCASSLKALTYEQYFGPGTRLTVT.

This clonotype has just a few counts. The CDR3 region has the DNA TGTGCCACTACGACTAGCGGGGAAGACTACGAGCAGTACTTC. This encodes CATTTSGEDYEQYF. This chain uses TRBV12-3 or TRBV12-4 with TRBJ2-7; TRBD2 matches at 11 bases. CDR3 size: 14 residues. The trim removed 10 bases at V and 3 bases at J, leaving 8 bases unmatched.

This clonotype was recorded a few times. The chain carries TRBV7-2 and TRBJ1-4; D call uncertain. Germline CDR1 SGHTA, CDR2 FQGNSA. Deletions cut 4 bases from V and 8 bases from J, with 11 bases between. This CDR3 comprises 13 residues. The CDR3 nucleotides are TGTGCCAGCAGCTGGGCCACCGGAGAAAAACTGTTTTTT. Its translation: CASSWATGEKLFF.

The genes are TRBV11-2 and TRBJ1-2, with 7 bases that match TRBD1. Losses at the gene ends were 2 bases for V and 4 bases for J; bases not matched to a gene: 4. This CDR3 contains 14 residues. Germline V gene lookup returns CDR1 SGHAT and CDR2 FQNNGV. CDR3 loop: CASSLSTGSYGYTF. CDR3 in DNA: TGTGCCAGCAGCTTATCGACAGGGTCCTATGGCTACACCTTC. The full variable domain, rest sourced from reference TRBV11-2 and TRBJ1-2, is EAGVAQSPRYKIIEKRQSVAFWCNPISGHATLYWYQQILGQGPKLLIQFQNNGVVDDSQLPKDRFSAERLKGVDSTLKIQPAKLEDSAVYLCASSLSTGSYGYTFGSGTRLTVV.

The chain uses TRBV10-1 and TRBJ2-3, with 13 bases lining up with TRBD2. The V and J ends lost 7 bases and 2 bases, in that order; junction bases with no gene match: 12. CDR3 length equals 18 residues. The germline gives CDR1 WNHNN, CDR2 SYGVQD (reference sequence). The CDR3 protein is CASKGTVGLAGSTDTQYF. The CDR3 DNA reads as TGCGCCAGCAAGGGGACGGTGGGACTAGCGGGGTCCACAGATACGCAGTATTTT.